This TCR beta chain was documented in a study of vaccination and CD4 T cells after COVID-19. Points on this clonotype: Its target is unknown.

CD4+ T cells that had been cultured provided DNA sequenced with the Oncomine TCR Beta short-read assay. TCRdb reprocessed the PCR reads with MiXCR, giving one entry per CDR3 protein. The sample carries around 9,700 distinct CDR3 sequences, about 25% recorded once. Specified treatment: approximately 11-day PBMC culture with coronavirus spike peptide pools or control peptides (ViraFEST assay). Positive tests by PCR, dated March to December 2020, predated US Alpha, Beta and Delta variants. Germline V gene lookup returns CDR1 MNHNS and CDR2 SASEGT. The CDR3 length is 14 residues. Germline trimming cut 8 bases from V and 4 bases from J; bases unmatched to any gene: 8.

V and J are TRBV6-1 and TRBJ2-3; 8 bases fit TRBD1. The source material was CD4+ T cells from blood, cultured in vitro, sampled after SARS-CoV-2 vaccination. The sequence was collected from a human donor who had recovered from COVID-19. The CDR3 sequence is CASEPGQVADTQYF. The DNA of the CDR3 is TGTGCCAGCGAACCGGGACAGGTTGCAGATACGCAGTATTTT.